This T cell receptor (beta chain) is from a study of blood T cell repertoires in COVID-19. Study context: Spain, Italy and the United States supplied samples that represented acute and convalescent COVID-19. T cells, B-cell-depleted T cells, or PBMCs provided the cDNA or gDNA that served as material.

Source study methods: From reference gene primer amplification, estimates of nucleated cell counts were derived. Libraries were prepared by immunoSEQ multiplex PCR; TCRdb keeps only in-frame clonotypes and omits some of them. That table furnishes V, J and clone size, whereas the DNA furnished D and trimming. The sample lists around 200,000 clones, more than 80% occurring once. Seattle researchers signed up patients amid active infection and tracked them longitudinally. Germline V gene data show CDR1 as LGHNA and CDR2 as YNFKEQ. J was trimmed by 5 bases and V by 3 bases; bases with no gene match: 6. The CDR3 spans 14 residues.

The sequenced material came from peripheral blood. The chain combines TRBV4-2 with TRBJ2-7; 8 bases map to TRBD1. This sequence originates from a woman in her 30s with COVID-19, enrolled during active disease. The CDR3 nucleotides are TGTGCCAGCAGCCATATGGACAGGGTGAACGAGCAGTACTTC. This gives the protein CASSHMDRVNEQYF.